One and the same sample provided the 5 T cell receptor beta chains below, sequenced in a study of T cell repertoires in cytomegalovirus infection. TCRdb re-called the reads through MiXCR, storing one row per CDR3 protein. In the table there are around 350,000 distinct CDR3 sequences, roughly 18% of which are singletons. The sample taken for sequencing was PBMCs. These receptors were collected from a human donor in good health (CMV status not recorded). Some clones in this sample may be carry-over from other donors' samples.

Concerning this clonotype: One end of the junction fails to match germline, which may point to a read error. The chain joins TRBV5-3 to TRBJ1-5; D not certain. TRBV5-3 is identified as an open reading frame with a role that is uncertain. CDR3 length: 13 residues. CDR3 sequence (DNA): TGTGCCAGCAGCTTGGAGGCCTTCCAGCCCCAGCATTTT. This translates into CASSLEAFQPQHF.

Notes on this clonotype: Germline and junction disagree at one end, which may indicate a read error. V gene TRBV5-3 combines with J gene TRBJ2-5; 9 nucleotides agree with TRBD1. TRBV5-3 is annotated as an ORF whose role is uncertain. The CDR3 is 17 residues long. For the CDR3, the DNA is TGTGCCAGCAGCTTGGTGGGGACAGGGCGAAGCCAAGAGACCCAGTACTTC. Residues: CASSLVGTGRSQETQYF.

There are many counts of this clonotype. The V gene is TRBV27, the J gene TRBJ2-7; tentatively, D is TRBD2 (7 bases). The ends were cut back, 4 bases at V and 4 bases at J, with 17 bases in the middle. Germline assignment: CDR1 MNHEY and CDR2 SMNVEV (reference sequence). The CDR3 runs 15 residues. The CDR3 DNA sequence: TGTGCCAGCAGTTCGGGCGGGGGCCTTCGGTACGAGCAGTACTTC. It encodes CASSSGGGLRYEQYF.

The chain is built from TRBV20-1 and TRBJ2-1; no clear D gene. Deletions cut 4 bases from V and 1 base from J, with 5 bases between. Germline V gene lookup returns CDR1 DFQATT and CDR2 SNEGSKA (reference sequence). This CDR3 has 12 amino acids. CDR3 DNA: TGCAGTGCTAAGAGGTCCTACAATGAGCAGTTCTTC. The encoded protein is CSAKRSYNEQFF.

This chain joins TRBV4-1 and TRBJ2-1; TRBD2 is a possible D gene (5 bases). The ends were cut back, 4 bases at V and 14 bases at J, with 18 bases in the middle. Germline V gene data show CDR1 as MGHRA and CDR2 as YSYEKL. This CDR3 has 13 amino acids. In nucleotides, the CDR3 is TGCGCCAGCAGCCTAACGCTAACGGGAAGGGAGTTCTTC. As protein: CASSLTLTGREFF.